This T cell receptor (beta chain) was documented in a study of shared clonotypes between healthy human individuals (dated by TCRdb to 2020 to 2021). Concerning the study at large: A few men and two women, aged 18 to 49 years, made up the cohort. Between about 0.94 and 8.9 billion PBMCs per donor were obtained by leukapheresis. To increase sequencing depth and limit assay-specific biases, different laboratories used diverse techniques to prepare libraries and sequence TCR repertoires. The study deeply sequenced blood TCR repertoires of about 5 healthy adults to estimate repertoire size and the extent of clonotype sharing between individuals. For each donor, CD4 naive and CD4 memory were each given three plates, CD8 naive was given two plates, and CD8 memory was given one plate. General study outcomes and caveats: Clonotypes shared by all four sorted-subset donors showed higher generation probabilities than non-shared clonotypes. When a few donors were compared, the shared fraction of clonotypes was about 5% for naive CD4, 3.5% for naive CD8, more than 2% for memory CD4, and 0.4% for memory CD8. Because the study included only a small number of donors, the genetic and exposure-history diversity represented was limited. Naive subsets generally had larger estimated clonotype richness than memory subsets. Sampling was restricted to blood, and TCR repertoires in tissues likely differ from the TCR repertoires found in blood. Incomplete sequencing was indicated by rarefaction of sorted-subset datasets, despite the large sequencing depth. Based on pairwise subsampling, the degree of clonotype sharing among donors was expected to be affected by sequencing depth.

Healthy HIV-negative adults with no recently reported acute infections or vaccinations were included as donors. Every donor was a Caucasian adult living in Nashville, Tennessee, USA. Magnetic negative selection was used to enrich CD4+ T cells, after which naive cells were positively selected on CD45RA and the negative fraction became the memory subset. After blood collection by leukapheresis, PBMCs were isolated using Ficoll-Histopaque density gradient centrifugation and then cryopreserved in the vapor phase of liquid nitrogen. Analytical flow cytometry was used to check the purity and quantity of each magnetically sorted T cell population. From each sorted fraction, genomic DNA was isolated and quantified by UV absorbance on a Nanodrop 2000c. Using the deep immunoSEQ assay, multiplex PCR amplified TCR CDR3 regions from genomic DNA. Genomic DNA extracted from each cell subset was distributed evenly over all wells of several immunoSEQ 96-well plates, and each plate served as one replicate. For sorted subsets, approximately 190 ng genomic DNA, equal to tens of thousands of T cell genomes, was loaded into each replicate PCR. Purified libraries were measured with a Qubit 3.0 fluorometer, size-checked on a Bioanalyzer 2100, and measured again with the KAPA Library Quantification kit. Every immunoSEQ 96-well plate was sequenced on a separate single-read 150-cycle Illumina NextSeq 550 flow cell. From the authors' description of their analysis: Because only junctional sequences without quality scores were contained in the immunoSEQ output, filtering matching that applied to full-length reads could not be performed. Sequences were annotated with PyIR, a Python wrapper for IgBLAST v1.9, and V/J genes and CDR3 were assigned using IMGT germline references. Any read was removed if the V/J assignment was weak (E-value above 1e-6), the CDR3 was missing, or the read contained stop codons, out-of-frame junctions, or ambiguous translated residues. V3J clonotypes were defined as sequences sharing an identical inferred V gene, J gene, and CDR3 amino acid sequence. To compute the percentage overlap between repertoires, the number of shared unique clonotypes was divided by the size of the smaller repertoire. RTK rarefaction, the Chao1 estimator, and Recon v2.1 estimates of unobserved clonotypes were used to assess repertoire richness. For all TCRbeta clonotypes obtained by the gDNA method from a handful of donors, generation probabilities were computed with OLGA. TCRdb carries this immuneACCESS record with in-frame sequences only. Its versions omit some clonotypes, under half of them owing to an unresolved V gene in the studies checked, with the rest unexplained. Clone size and V and J calls were adopted from that table, with D and trimming inferred from the DNA. For this sample the table gives some 650,000 clones, of which 97% were detected only once. 0.045% to 0.06% of the sample lies in the top ten.

The CDR3 holds 14 amino acids from the cysteine to the phenylalanine. The kept DNA is CDR3 alone, 42 bases in frame from the first base. For CDR1 and CDR2, the germline V gene lists MGHDK and SYGVNS. V is clipped by 3 bases and J by 1 base, and the sequence between their germline boundaries is 7 bases long. Comment on this clone: The target of this receptor is not known. No quality values exist for individual bases; no much larger clone is one base distant.

This clonotype was sampled from a woman under 40 in good health. The sequencing input was naive CD4+ T cells sorted from blood. According to the study, the label for this sample's cell subset or site signals: CD45RA+ positively selected. The chain joins TRBV25-1 to TRBJ1-5; the D segment cannot be called with confidence. The bases read TGTGCCAGCAGTGACAGTCCCAGCAATCAGCCCCAGCATTTT. It codes for CASSDSPSNQPQHF. Beyond the CDR3, the reference TRBV25-1 and TRBJ1-5 genes provide the residues; the full variable domain reads: EADIYQTPRYLVIGTGKKITLECSQTMGHDKMYWYQQDPGMELHLIHYSYGVNSTEKGDLSSESTVSRIRTEHFPLTLESARPSHTSQYLCASSDSPSNQPQHFGDGTRLSIL.